These T cell receptor beta chains were read from a single sample in a study of blood T cell repertoires in COVID-19. Sequencing was performed with immunoSEQ multiplex PCR; in TCRdb, only in-frame clones are kept and a portion is missing. The repertoire includes approximately 280,000 clones, approximately 86% of them detected once, and roughly 3% sits in the top ten. The sequencing sample was made of PBMCs or T cells enriched from blood (not recorded which). The origin of the receptors is a woman between 18 and 29 years old who had recovered from COVID-19. Both conserved end residues are part of each CDR3. A D gene is named only where the DNA matches it firmly. Size is stated for part of the rows, as once, few or many counts, or as a class when the clone is expanded.

.	.	TRBJ2-2	TRBV6-5	TGTGCCAGCAGGGAGGGCACAGGCAATACCGGGGAGCTGTTTTTT	CASREGTGNTGELFF
.	.	TRBJ1-5	TRBV30	TGTGCCTGGAGTCTCGGGTCGGGATACAATCAGCCCCAGCATTTT	CAWSLGSGYNQPQHF
TRBD1	.	TRBJ2-2	TRBV4-1	TGCGCCAGCAGCCAAGGAGGGACAGGGGGCACCGGGGAGCTGTTTTTT	CASSQGGTGGTGELFF
.	.	TRBJ2-6	TRBV14	TGTGCCAGCAGCCAAGACGCAGGGTTAGCTGGGGCCAACGTCCTGACTTTC	CASSQDAGLAGANVLTF
.	.	TRBJ1-6	TRBV10-3	TGTGCCATCAGTGAGTCCTGGGGGCAGGCAAATTCACCCCTCCACTTT	CAISESWGQANSPLHF
TRBD2	.	TRBJ2-3	TRBV4-1	TGCGCCAGCAGCCAAGATCCTAGCGGGAGCACAGATACGCAGTATTTT	CASSQDPSGSTDTQYF
TRBD2	few	TRBJ2-5	TRBV2	TGTGCCAGCAGTCCAGAGCACGGGCTAGCGGGACAAGAGACCCAGTACTTC	CASSPEHGLAGQETQYF
TRBD2	.	TRBJ2-3	TRBV5-8	TGTGCCAGCAGCACCTTACTAGCGGGCACAGATACGCAGTATTTT	CASSTLLAGTDTQYF
.	.	TRBJ1-5	TRBV5-6	TGTGCCAGCAGCTTGGGACAGGACAATCAGCCCCAGCATTTT	CASSLGQDNQPQHF
.	.	TRBJ1-1	TRBV7-9	TGTGCCAGCAGCGCGAGAAACACTGAAGCTTTCTTT	CASSARNTEAFF
.	.	TRBJ2-5	TRBV11-2	TGTGCCAGCAGCTTAGTACTAAATGGCGAGACCCAGTACTTC	CASSLVLNGETQYF
.	few	TRBJ1-6	TRBV7-2	TGTGCCAGCAGCTCCCTAGTTGGTTCACCCCTCCACTTT	CASSSLVGSPLHF
.	.	TRBJ2-5	TRBV7-2	TGTGCCAGCAGCTTTGACAGGAGTCAAGAGACCCAGTACTTC	CASSFDRSQETQYF
.	.	TRBJ1-2	TRBV14	TGTGCCAGCAGCTCCCTACGTAGTGACTATGGCTACACCTTC	CASSSLRSDYGYTF
.	few	TRBJ2-7	TRBV7-9	TGTGCCAGGCGCCCGACTGTTCACTACGAGCAGTACTTC	CARRPTVHYEQYF
TRBD2	.	TRBJ2-5	TRBV7-9	TGTGCCAGCAGCTCCCCTAGCGGGAGGGAGACCCAGTACTTC	CASSSPSGRETQYF
.	.	TRBJ2-3	TRBV3-1/TRBV3-2	TGTGCCAGCAGCCAATATAGCTCCGAGAAGGTTGACACAGATACGCAGTATTTT	CASSQYSSEKVDTDTQYF
TRBD1	.	TRBJ2-5	TRBV4-1	TGCGCCAGCAGCCGAAGGGGACAGGGCACGGAGACCCAGTACTTC	CASSRRGQGTETQYF
.	.	TRBJ2-5	TRBV9	TGTGCCAGCAGCCACGACAGCATCGGGGAGACCCAGTACTTC	CASSHDSIGETQYF
TRBD1	.	TRBJ1-1	TRBV2	TGTGCCAGCAGTGCATCGACAGGGTTGAACACTGAAGCTTTCTTT	CASSASTGLNTEAFF
TRBD2	.	TRBJ2-3	TRBV7-2	TGTGCCAGCAGCTTAGTTGGTAGCGGGGGGAACACAGATACGCAGTATTTT	CASSLVGSGGNTDTQYF
.	once	TRBJ1-5	TRBV3-1/TRBV3-2	TGTGCCAGCAGCCAAGATTCGTCAACTGGCGGTCCCCAGCATTTT	CASSQDSSTGGPQHF
.	.	TRBJ2-3	TRBV7-3	TGTGCCAGCAGCTTAACGAATACTAGCAGCACAGATACGCAGTATTTT	CASSLTNTSSTDTQYF
.	.	TRBJ2-1	TRBV7-9	TGTGCCAGCAGCTTAGCGGAGACCCCAAAGAAGTTCTTC	CASSLAETPKKFF
TRBD2	few	TRBJ2-1	TRBV5-4	TGTGCCAGCAGCTTGTGGACTAGCGGGATTAATGAGCAGTTCTTC	CASSLWTSGINEQFF
.	.	TRBJ1-5	TRBV11-2	TGTGCCAGCAGCTTAGAGGCACGAAGCAATCAGCCCCAGCATTTT	CASSLEARSNQPQHF
.	.	TRBJ1-6	TRBV3-1/TRBV3-2	TGTGCCAGCAGCCAAGATCGTCTGACATATAATTCACCCCTCCACTTT	CASSQDRLTYNSPLHF
.	.	TRBJ2-7	TRBV7-6	TGTGCCAGCAGCTCCCCGGGGGCCTACGAGCAGTACTTC	CASSSPGAYEQYF
.	.	TRBJ1-4	TRBV19	TGTGCCACCTCCGACAGACCCATACCCCATGCAACTAATGAAAAACTGTTTTTT	CATSDRPIPHATNEKLFF
.	.	TRBJ1-1	TRBV7-8	TGTGCCAGCAGCTTAGGGGGGGGTCCAGAAGCTTTCTTT	CASSLGGGPEAFF
.	few	TRBJ1-1	TRBV5-1	TGCGCCAGCAGCTTATACAGGATGAACACTGAAGCTTTCTTT	CASSLYRMNTEAFF
.	.	TRBJ2-3	TRBV2	TGTGCCTGCAGTTCAGGGACAGATACGCAGTATTTT	CACSSGTDTQYF
.	once	TRBJ2-2	TRBV2	TGTGCCAGCAGTGAGAGGCTAGCCGACACCGGGGAGCTGTTTTTT	CASSERLADTGELFF
.	.	TRBJ1-2	TRBV12-3/TRBV12-4	TGTGCCAGCAGTTTCGAGGGGGAGGGCTACACCTTC	CASSFEGEGYTF
TRBD2	.	TRBJ2-1	TRBV3-1/TRBV3-2	TGTGCCAGCAGCCATTCGACTAGCGGGGATGAGCAGTTCTTC	CASSHSTSGDEQFF
TRBD2	.	TRBJ2-1	TRBV18	TGTGCCAGCTCACCACGTGGACTAGAGACCTCCCACTACAATGAGCAGTTCTTC	CASSPRGLETSHYNEQFF
.	.	TRBJ2-2	TRBV6-1	TGTGCCAGCAGTGATGTCCCTGGGGAGCTGTTTTTT	CASSDVPGELFF
.	.	TRBJ1-5	TRBV4-3	TGCGCCAGCAGCCAAGATCGGTATCAGCCCCAGCATTTT	CASSQDRYQPQHF
TRBD2	.	TRBJ2-1	TRBV7-2	TGTGCCAGCAGCGTGGACGGAGCGGGGGGGGCCGGTGAGCAGTTCTTC	CASSVDGAGGAGEQFF
TRBD2	few	TRBJ2-1	TRBV3-1/TRBV3-2	TGTGCCAGCAGCCCATTAGCGGGAGGGCCTCCTGAGCAGTTCTTC	CASSPLAGGPPEQFF
TRBD1	.	TRBJ1-1	TRBV5-4	TGTGCCAGCAGCTTGATAGGGGGCGACACTGAAGCTTTCTTT	CASSLIGGDTEAFF
.	.	TRBJ2-1	TRBV15	TGTGCCACCAGCAGAGAGGGGACACAGCAGTTCTTC	CATSREGTQQFF
TRBD1	.	TRBJ1-3	TRBV7-6	TGTGCCAGCAGCCTCGGACAGGGAAACGTCGGAAACACCATATATTTT	CASSLGQGNVGNTIYF
TRBD1	.	TRBJ1-3	TRBV30	TGTGCCTGGAGTAGGGACAGGAGCTCTGGAAACACCATATATTTT	CAWSRDRSSGNTIYF